This T cell receptor (beta chain) was obtained from a study of blood T cell repertoires in COVID-19. Germline lookup yields CDR1 LNHDA and CDR2 SQIVND (reference sequence). CDR3 length: 15 residues. The V end was cut by 6 bases, the J end by 5 bases, with 18 bases between. The assay was immunoSEQ multiplex PCR, and TCRdb's table has in-frame clones only and misses some. This table has under 200,000 clones, 88% appearing once. The sample comprised PBMCs or T cells enriched from blood (not recorded which). This rearrangement joins TRBV19 to TRBJ2-3; tentative D call: TRBD2 (6 bases). This receptor was taken from a woman between 50 and 59 years old who had recovered from COVID-19. The CDR3 nucleotides are TGTGCCAGTAGCCCCGGGACTGGCAGGCAAGATACGCAGTATTTT. This gives the protein CASSPGTGRQDTQYF.